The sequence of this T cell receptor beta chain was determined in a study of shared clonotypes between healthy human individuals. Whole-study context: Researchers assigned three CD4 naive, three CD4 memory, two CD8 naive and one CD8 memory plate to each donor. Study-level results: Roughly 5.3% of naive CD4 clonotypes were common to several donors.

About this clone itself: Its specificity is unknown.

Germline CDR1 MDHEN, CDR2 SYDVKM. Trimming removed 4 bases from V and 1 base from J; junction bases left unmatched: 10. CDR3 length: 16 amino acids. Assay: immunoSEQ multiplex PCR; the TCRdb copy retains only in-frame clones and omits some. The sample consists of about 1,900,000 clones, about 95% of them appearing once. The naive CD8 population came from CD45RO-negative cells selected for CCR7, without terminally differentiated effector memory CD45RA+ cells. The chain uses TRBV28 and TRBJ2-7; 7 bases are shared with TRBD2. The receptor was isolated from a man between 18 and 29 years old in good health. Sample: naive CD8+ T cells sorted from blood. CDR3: CASSSRILATSYEQYF. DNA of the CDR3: TGTGCCAGCAGTTCGCGGATACTAGCGACTTCCTACGAGCAGTACTTC.